Below, 21 T cell receptor beta chains from the same sample are listed, as sequenced in a study of beta chain features in type 1 diabetes listed by TCRdb under 2018. The investigation overall reported the following: Type 1 diabetes patients showed a moderate but significant shortening of TCRB CDR3 length in all four CD4+ subsets.

These TCRs' antigens remain unknown. Library preparation was by the immunoSEQ multiplex PCR assay. All of the isolated RNA was reverse transcribed with the High Capacity cDNA Reverse Transcription Kit, so expressed TCRB transcripts were sequenced. TCRdb obtained this table from immuneACCESS and retained in-frame rearrangements with V and J assigned. These tables miss some clones; where compared with another copy, unresolved V genes account for less than half of the shortfall, and the remainder is unexplained. The sample table lists about 640,000 clones, 9.5% to 15% of them with a count of one. The ten largest clones capture around 0.12% of the sample. Sequenced material: naive CD4+ T cells from blood. This sample's cell subset or site label indicates: true naive CD4+ T cells. Source of these receptors: a man younger than 40 with type 1 diabetes.

This clone came up a few times. The chain carries TRBV25-1 and TRBJ2-3; either TRBD1 or TRBD2 may fit D (5 bases each). Germline V gene lookup returns CDR1 MGHDK and CDR2 SYGVNS. V was clipped by 5 bases and J by 4 bases, with 19 bases between them. The CDR3 contains 16 residues. This chain's CDR3 is CASSPEGLGVADTQYF. In DNA, the CDR3 is TGTGCCAGCAGTCCCGAGGGGCTGGGGGTGGCAGATACGCAGTATTTT.

This chain links TRBV6-7 with TRBJ1-2; D gene ambiguous. Being an ORF, TRBV6-7 has a function that is uncertain. With 7 bases removed from V and 5 bases from J, the gap between germline ends came to 29 bases. This CDR3 is built from 18 residues. The CDR3 region has the DNA TGTGCCAGCACCCTACCGCTCGGCTCAGTAGGATCAATTTATGGCTACACCTTC. Its translation: CASTLPLGSVGSIYGYTF.

This rearrangement joins TRBV18 to TRBJ1-2; no clear D gene. Trimming cost V 2 bases and J 2 bases, with 12 bases left between them. Germline-derived CDR1 and CDR2 are KGHSH and LQKENI. The CDR3 consists of 15 residues. The CDR3 DNA reads as TGTGCCAGCTCACCAGTTCGGGAGCCGAACTATGGCTACACCTTC. Translating it yields CASSPVREPNYGYTF.

This clone was found a few times. The chain couples TRBV4-3 to TRBJ1-1; D remains unclear. Between the trimmed V and J ends, which lost 0 bases and 8 bases, there was a span of 10 bases. This CDR3 comprises 13 residues. Germline V gene lookup returns CDR1 LGHNA and CDR2 YSLEER. The CDR3 region has the DNA TGCGCCAGCAGCCAAGATTACCGTTTAGAAGCTTTCTTT. It codes for CASSQDYRLEAFF.

The rearrangement uses TRBV28 and TRBJ2-5; D possibly uses TRBD1 or TRBD2 (5 bases each). Trimming removed 2 bases from V and 6 bases from J, with 13 bases in between. Germline CDR1 is MDHEN and CDR2 is SYDVKM. The CDR3 length is 14 residues. The CDR3 here is CASSLAGGGKTQYF. The DNA for the CDR3 is TGTGCCAGCAGTTTAGCTGGGGGTGGGAAGACCCAGTACTTC.

This clone has only a few counts. The chain recombines TRBV6-5 with TRBJ2-7; D is ambiguous. V was cut by 0 bases and J by 4 bases, with 10 bases left in between. Germline V lookup: CDR1 MNHEY, CDR2 SVGAGI. This CDR3 is built from 14 residues. CDR3 protein: CASSYSSLTYEQYF. In nucleotides, the CDR3 is TGTGCCAGCAGTTACTCGAGTTTGACTTACGAGCAGTACTTC.

The J gene is TRBJ2-5, the V gene TRBV2, with D tentatively TRBD1 or TRBD2 (5 bases each). The germline CDR1 and CDR2 sequences are SNHLY and FYNNEI. V lost 7 bases, J lost 8 bases, and 11 bases lay in between. The CDR3 has 11 amino acids. The CDR3 nucleotides read TGTGCCAGCAACGAGGGGTACACCCAGTACTTC. This encodes CASNEGYTQYF.

The V and J genes are TRBV5-1 and TRBJ1-1; D is unclear. Germline V gene sequence: CDR1 SGHRS, CDR2 YFSETQ. The V end was cut by 0 bases, the J end by 1 base, with 13 bases between. The CDR3 consists of 16 residues. CDR3 protein: CASSLEEITWNTEAFF. The CDR3 bases are TGCGCCAGCAGCTTGGAAGAGATAACCTGGAACACTGAAGCTTTCTTT.

This clone was picked up a small number of times. The chain links TRBV4-2 to TRBJ2-5; the D gene is possibly TRBD2 (5 bases). Germline values: CDR1 LGHNA, CDR2 YNFKEQ. The CDR3 runs 14 residues. Trimming pared 0 bases from V and 5 bases from J, leaving 10 bases between. CDR3 DNA: TGTGCCAGCAGCCAAGACCTAGCACGGGAGACCCAGTACTTC. Translation: CASSQDLARETQYF.

The V and J genes are TRBV7-2 and TRBJ2-5; 8 bases fit TRBD2. J gave up 1 base and V 5 bases, and 6 bases lay outside the gene matches. Germline CDR1 and CDR2: SGHTA and FQGNSA. This CDR3 contains 15 residues. The CDR3 DNA follows: TGTGCCAGCAGCCTGGGACTAGGGGGCCAAGAGACCCAGTACTTC. Translation: CASSLGLGGQETQYF.

V usage is TRBV5-6 and J usage is TRBJ2-3; 9 nucleotides line up with TRBD1. CDR1 is SGHDT, CDR2 YYEEEE, per germline. Losses at the gene ends were 0 bases for V and 2 bases for J; bases not matched to a gene: 7. CDR3 length: 17 residues. This CDR3 reads CASSLGSGQGFTDTQYF. Written as DNA, the CDR3 is TGTGCCAGCAGCTTGGGGTCGGGACAGGGATTCACAGATACGCAGTATTTT. Using reference TRBV5-6 and TRBJ2-3 for the parts outside the CDR3, the full variable domain is DAGVTQSPTHLIKTRGQQVTLRCSPKSGHDTVSWYQQALGQGPQFIFQYYEEEERQRGNFPDRFSGHQFPNYSSELNVNALLLGDSALYLCASSLGSGQGFTDTQYFGPGTRLTVL.

The CDR3 coding sequence is TGTGCCAGTAGTAACCAGGGTGGGTACGAGCAGTACTTC. Its translation: CASSNQGGYEQYF. This chain connects TRBV19 to TRBJ2-7; D perhaps matches TRBD1 (5 bases). The CDR3 loop spans 13 amino acids. CDR1 and CDR2 (germline): LNHDA, SQIVND (reference sequence). Trimming removed 4 bases from V and 4 bases from J, with 11 bases in between.

This clone was found a few times. The V call is TRBV7-9, the J call TRBJ2-1; 8 bases are a match to TRBD1. CDR1 is SEHNR, CDR2 FQNEAQ, per germline (reference sequence). V was pared by 4 bases and J by 8 bases, with 7 bases of the junction left unmatched. The CDR3 consists of 14 residues. CDR3 protein: CASSSDRVRDEQFF. The CDR3 nucleotides read TGTGCCAGCAGCTCGGACAGGGTGAGGGATGAGCAGTTCTTC.

V and J are TRBV6-5 and TRBJ2-7, with D perhaps matching TRBD1 or TRBD2 (5 bases each). V was pared by 6 bases and J by 2 bases, with 17 bases between. CDR1 MNHEY and CDR2 SVGAGI come from the germline V gene. The CDR3 has 15 residues. In DNA, the CDR3 is TGTGCCAGCAGCGACCGGGGCCGACCCACCTACGAGCAGTACTTC. It yields the protein CASSDRGRPTYEQYF.

This chain links TRBV2 with TRBJ1-2; tentative D call: TRBD1 (6 bases). The ends were cut back, 6 bases at V and 4 bases at J, with 9 bases in the middle. From germline, CDR1 is SNHLY and CDR2 FYNNEI. The CDR3 loop spans 12 amino acids. CDR3 sequence reads: CASRMDSYGYTF. The CDR3 DNA sequence: TGTGCCAGCAGGATGGACAGCTATGGCTACACCTTC.

This clone was seen a few times. V is TRBV6-5 and J is TRBJ1-1; 10 bases line up with TRBD1. The germline V gene has CDR1 MNHEY and CDR2 SVGAGI. This CDR3 contains 14 residues. V trimming: 4 bases; J trimming: 5 bases; junction bases outside the gene matches: 4. The CDR3 sequence: CASSSRDRGTEAFF. The CDR3 nucleotides read TGTGCCAGCAGTTCTCGGGACAGGGGAACTGAAGCTTTCTTT.

The rearrangement joins TRBV6-5 to TRBJ2-7; weak D call: TRBD2 (6 bases). Germline values: CDR1 MNHEY, CDR2 SVGAGI. The CDR3 is made up of 15 amino acids. V was trimmed by 0 bases and J by 2 bases, leaving 11 bases between them. CDR3 amino acids: CASSYSRGRTYEQYF. CDR3 bases: TGTGCCAGCAGTTACTCGAGAGGGAGGACCTACGAGCAGTACTTC.

The chain couples TRBV7-9 to TRBJ2-5; D uncertain. This CDR3 is 13 amino acids long. Trimming removed 5 bases at V and 2 bases at J, with 9 bases between. CDR1 is SEHNR and CDR2 is FQNEAQ in the germline V gene (reference sequence). CDR3 region: CASSPTVQETQYF. The CDR3, as DNA: TGTGCCAGCAGCCCGACGGTACAAGAGACCCAGTACTTC.

This chain uses TRBV7-9 with TRBJ2-7; D possibly corresponds to TRBD2 (6 bases). Trimming pared 2 bases from V and 3 bases from J, leaving 11 bases between. The CDR3 has 14 residues. Germline CDR1 is SEHNR and CDR2 is FQNEAQ (reference sequence). CDR3 nucleotide sequence: TGTGCCAGCAGCTTACCGCCTAGCGACTACGAGCAGTACTTC. Translation gives CASSLPPSDYEQYF.

CDR3 amino acids: CASSLVGSLVGPPYEQYF. CDR3 coding DNA: TGTGCCAGCAGCTTAGTCGGTTCGTTGGTGGGACCTCCCTACGAGCAGTACTTC. The rearrangement uses TRBV7-9 and TRBJ2-7; D may correspond to TRBD1 or TRBD2 (5 bases each). CDR3 length equals 18 residues. In germline, CDR1 is SEHNR, CDR2 FQNEAQ (reference sequence). V shed 1 base and J shed 2 bases, with 21 bases lying between them.

This rearrangement joins TRBV7-2 to TRBJ1-3; D gene unclear. The CDR3 has 15 residues. V lost 4 bases and J lost 0, with 10 bases in between. The V gene's germline CDR1 is SGHTA and CDR2 FQGNSA. For the CDR3, the DNA is TGTGCCAGCAGCTCCCGAGGGAGCTCTGGAAACACCATATATTTT. Protein product: CASSSRGSSGNTIYF.